The 15 T cell receptor beta chains below were found in one sample sequenced in a study of regulatory T cells in long-lasting Graves disease. Arm-PCR of CDR3 regions and iRepertoire HTBI primers were used to build TCR beta libraries. TCRdb itself ran the multiplex PCR reads through MiXCR, one entry per CDR3 protein. In the table there are 300,000 to 450,000 distinct CDR3 sequences, 15% to 19% of which are singletons. The time point denotes: newly diagnosed GD, antithyroid drugs for less than 3 months. Extracted RNA from PBMCs served as the source of the TCR library. The sample in question was peripheral blood mononuclear cells (PBMCs), obtained at new diagnosis, from a patient treated with antithyroid drugs. These receptors all stem from a female donor with Graves disease.

This chain connects TRBV7-2 to TRBJ2-5; no reliable D call. CDR1 and CDR2 (germline): SGHTA, FQGNSA. The ends were cut back, 5 bases at V and 2 bases at J, with 12 bases in the middle. The CDR3 length is 14 residues. The CDR3, as DNA: TGTGCCAGCAGCCCCGAAAGCCAACAAGAGACCCAGTACTTC. This encodes CASSPESQQETQYF.

This clonotype was picked up many times. V is TRBV20-1 and J is TRBJ1-1; maybe TRBD1 (5 bases). The CDR3 contains 13 residues. Trimming took 6 bases from V and 5 from J, leaving 16 bases between them. Germline CDR1 reads DFQATT; CDR2 reads SNEGSKA (reference sequence). CDR3 residues: CSARKGSETEAFF. The CDR3 nucleotides read TGCAGTGCCCGGAAGGGGAGCGAGACTGAAGCTTTCTTT.

This clonotype was counted ten times or more. J is TRBJ2-7 and V is TRBV6-1; D remains ambiguous. V lost 6 bases to trimming and J lost 2 bases, with 5 bases between them. The CDR3 has 11 amino acids. CDR1 is MNHNS and CDR2 is SASEGT in the germline V gene. This CDR3 reads CASRDTYEQYF. In DNA, the CDR3 is TGTGCCAGCAGAGATACCTACGAGCAGTACTTC.

This clonotype has a count of ten or more. CDR3 protein: CASSGGLQNTGELFF. For the CDR3, the DNA is TGTGCCAGCAGTGGGGGGCTTCAGAACACCGGGGAGCTGTTTTTT. The chain combines TRBV6-1 with TRBJ2-2, with D possibly matching TRBD1 (6 bases). Germline lookup yields CDR1 MNHNS and CDR2 SASEGT. Trimming removed 4 bases from V and 1 base from J, with 10 bases in between. The CDR3 contains 15 residues.

This clonotype was seen at least ten times. The genes are TRBV6-1 and TRBJ2-7; TRBD2 agrees at 8 bases. The germline V gene has CDR1 MNHNS and CDR2 SASEGT. This CDR3 has 17 residues. The trim removed 4 bases at V and 4 bases at J, leaving 15 bases unmatched. CDR3 sequence reads: CASSGEGLQREPYEQYF. CDR3 nucleotide sequence: TGTGCCAGCAGTGGGGAGGGGTTGCAGCGGGAGCCTTACGAGCAGTACTTC.

The gene calls are TRBV6-5 and TRBJ2-1, with TRBD1 as a possible D gene (5 bases). V gave up 0 bases and J gave up 7 bases, with 22 bases separating them. CDR3 length: 18 amino acids. Germline CDR1 MNHEY, CDR2 SVGAGI. CDR3 nucleotide sequence: TGTGCCAGCAGTTACTCGACAGAATACAACGCCCTGGGAAATGAGCAGTTCTTC. Translated: CASSYSTEYNALGNEQFF.

This clonotype was observed a few times. Possible read error: a much larger clone is one base away. The chain is built from TRBV12-3 or TRBV12-4 and TRBJ2-1; D may be TRBD1 or TRBD2 (5 bases each). This CDR3 has 13 residues. V lost 4 bases and J lost 10, with 14 bases in between. CDR3: CASSWDGEREQFF. CDR3 bases: TGTGCCAGCAGTTGGGACGGGGAGCGAGAGCAGTTCTTC.

This clonotype has ten or more counts. This chain links TRBV20-1 with TRBJ2-1; 8 nucleotides agree with TRBD2. CDR1 and CDR2 (germline): DFQATT, SNEGSKA (reference sequence). CDR3 size: 14 residues. V lost 3 bases to trimming and J lost 9 bases; unmatched junction nucleotides: 10. CDR3 bases: TGCAGTGCTAGGTGGAGCGGGGGACGAGGTGAGCAGTTCTTC. It encodes CSARWSGGRGEQFF.

The V gene is TRBV2, the J gene TRBJ1-1; perhaps TRBD1 as D (5 bases). Germline-derived CDR1 and CDR2 are SNHLY and FYNNEI. Trimming shortened V by 5 bases and J by 1 base, and 20 bases separated the two germline ends. The CDR3 runs 17 residues. For the CDR3, the DNA is TGTGCCAGCAGTCGGAGGGGTTTTACTTTGGGGAACACTGAAGCTTTCTTT. Its translation: CASSRRGFTLGNTEAFF.

This clonotype was seen more than once but under ten times. This chain uses TRBV29-1 with TRBJ2-7, with D tentatively TRBD1 or TRBD2 (5 bases each). V was cut by 0 bases and J by 0 bases, with 12 bases left in between. In germline, CDR1 is SQVTM, CDR2 ANQGSEA. The CDR3 has 15 amino acids. CDR3 sequence: CSVEDGTPSSYEQYF. CDR3 nucleotides: TGCAGCGTTGAAGATGGGACCCCGAGCTCCTACGAGCAGTACTTC.

This clonotype was detected ten times or more. The chain links TRBV12-5 to TRBJ2-3, with 7 bases identical to TRBD2. J lost 5 bases, V lost 4 bases, and 12 bases had no gene match. Germline V gene sequence: CDR1 LGHNT, CDR2 FRNRAP. This CDR3 contains 16 residues. CDR3 coding DNA: TGTGCTAGTGGTTGGGCGGGAGATGCTTCTGGAGATACGCAGTATTTT. Translating gives CASGWAGDASGDTQYF.

This clonotype was detected many times. This chain links TRBV5-1 with TRBJ1-2; the D is unclear. The V gene's germline CDR1 is SGHRS and CDR2 YFSETQ. The CDR3 extends over 13 amino acids. Trimming took off 6 bases at V and 4 bases at J, with 13 bases between the two ends. The CDR3 here is CASTSDRGYGYTF. The CDR3 nucleotides read TGCGCCAGCACGAGTGATCGAGGCTATGGCTACACCTTC.

This clonotype was detected many times. The chain couples TRBV7-6 to TRBJ1-1; D may be TRBD1 (6 bases). The CDR3 is 15 residues long. From germline, CDR1 is SGHVS and CDR2 FNYEAQ. With 3 bases removed from V and 11 bases from J, the gap between germline ends came to 22 bases. The DNA for the CDR3 is TGTGCCAGCAGCTTGGGGGATCCAGGGGCCCGGGGGGCTTTCTTT. It yields the protein CASSLGDPGARGAFF.

This clonotype was observed at least ten times. The V gene is TRBV2, the J gene TRBJ1-2; D gene unclear. Trimming cost V 4 bases and J 5 bases, with 20 bases left between them. The CDR3 is made up of 16 amino acids. Looked up from germline, CDR1 is SNHLY and CDR2 is FYNNEI. The CDR3 loop reads CASSAPVPVSFYGYTF. CDR3 coding DNA: TGTGCCAGCAGTGCCCCAGTCCCTGTCAGCTTTTATGGCTACACCTTC.

There are a few counts of this clonotype. The chain recombines TRBV18 with TRBJ2-7, with 9 bases aligning to TRBD1. The CDR3 is 14 amino acids. V lost 3 bases to trimming and J lost 4 bases; unmatched junction nucleotides: 4. Germline CDR1 KGHSH, CDR2 LQKENI. The CDR3 spells CASSPSGTGYEQYF. DNA for the CDR3: TGTGCCAGCTCACCCTCCGGGACAGGGTACGAGCAGTACTTC. Complete variable domain (other parts from reference TRBV18 and TRBJ2-7): NAGVMQNPRHLVRRRGQEARLRCSPMKGHSHVYWYRQLPEEGLKFMVYLQKENIIDESGMPKERFSAEFPKEGPSILRIQQVVRGDSAAYFCASSPSGTGYEQYFGPGTRLTVT.